These 14 T cell receptor beta chains originate from one sample sequenced in a study of T cells in Graves' hyperthyroidism and ophthalmopathy. TCR beta CDR3 regions were amplified from RNA. When the TCR CDR3 underwent first-round RT-PCR, the HTBI primer set was used. TCRdb used MiXCR to reprocess the multiplex PCR reads, holding one entry per CDR3 protein. Altogether about 420,000 distinct CDR3 sequences are present, roughly an eighth being singletons, with the ten largest covering about 5%. Specimen: blood. These receptors were collected from a woman under 30 with Graves' hyperthyroidism.

This clonotype has ten or more counts. The gene calls are TRBV7-2 and TRBJ2-7; 8 bases are shared with TRBD2. Unmatched junction bases numbered 5, after V lost 1 base and J lost 0 bases. Germline loops: CDR1 SGHTA, CDR2 FQGNSA. The CDR3 totals 16 residues. The chain's CDR3 is CASSLVGGRSSYEQYF. DNA of the CDR3: TGTGCCAGCAGCTTAGTCGGCGGGAGGAGCTCCTACGAGCAGTACTTC.

This chain connects TRBV5-1 to TRBJ2-2; tentative D call: TRBD2 (6 bases). The CDR3 has 14 amino acids. Germline values: CDR1 SGHRS, CDR2 YFSETQ. V lost 6 bases, J lost 6 bases, and 15 bases lay in between. CDR3 in amino acids: CASMDTGGSGELFF. The CDR3 region has the DNA TGCGCCAGCATGGACACCGGAGGGTCCGGGGAGCTGTTTTTT.

This clonotype was recorded at least ten times. This chain joins TRBV7-6 and TRBJ1-4; D is ambiguous. Germline-derived CDR1 and CDR2 are SGHVS and FNYEAQ. Deletions cut 1 base from V and 4 bases from J, with 7 bases between. The CDR3 length is 14 residues. The CDR3 region is CASSLGPSNEKLFF. The DNA for the CDR3 is TGTGCCAGCAGCTTAGGGCCGAGTAATGAAAAACTGTTTTTT.

This clonotype appeared a single time. The V call is TRBV20-1, the J call TRBJ2-7, with 8 bases that match TRBD2. The CDR3 has 13 residues. Germline V lookup: CDR1 DFQATT, CDR2 SNEGSKA (reference sequence). With V trimmed by 6 bases and J by 6 bases, 10 bases remained unmatched. CDR3 sequence reads: CSARGLVGREQYF. The CDR3 DNA reads as TGCAGTGCGCGGGGACTAGTGGGACGCGAGCAGTACTTC.

On this clonotype itself: A read error may produce the germline difference seen at one junction end. This chain joins TRBV4-3 and TRBJ1-5; D gene uncertain. Germline assignment: CDR1 LGHNA and CDR2 YSLEER. The CDR3 covers 13 residues. CDR3 amino acids: CASSQERDQSQHF. The CDR3 DNA follows: TGCGCCAGCAGCCAAGAAAGGGATCAGTCCCAGCATTTT.

The table lists this clonotype with a few counts. The chain uses TRBV9 and TRBJ2-7, with TRBD1 matching 8 bases. CDR1 is SGDLS and CDR2 is YYNGEE in the germline V gene. The length of the CDR3 is 14 residues. With 3 bases clipped from V and 6 bases from J, the junction kept 8 bases outside the gene matches. Here the CDR3 reads CASSAGQGWREQYF. The CDR3 bases are TGTGCCAGCAGCGCTGGACAGGGATGGCGCGAGCAGTACTTC.

In this sample, this clonotype turned up many times. The chain has TRBV29-1 and TRBJ2-7; D might be TRBD1 or TRBD2, each matching 5 bases. The CDR3 covers 14 residues. Trimming took off 4 bases at V and 4 bases at J, with 17 bases between the two ends. CDR1 is SQVTM, CDR2 ANQGSEA, per germline. Here the CDR3 reads CSVVLGAGSYEQYF. DNA of the CDR3: TGCAGCGTTGTTCTCGGGGCAGGGTCATACGAGCAGTACTTC.

This clonotype has ten or more counts. The chain uses TRBV5-1 and TRBJ2-7; 7 nucleotides align to TRBD1. The CDR3 covers 15 residues. Germline V lookup: CDR1 SGHRS, CDR2 YFSETQ. Germline trimming cut 3 bases from V and 7 bases from J; bases unmatched to any gene: 13. The CDR3 protein is CASSYEPGQLLEQYF. The CDR3 DNA reads as TGCGCCAGCAGCTATGAACCGGGACAGCTCTTAGAGCAGTACTTC.

There are many counts of this clonotype. DNA for the CDR3: TGTGCCACCAGTGATTCAAATACCGGGACAGGGAACACTGAAGCTTTCTTT. Translation: CATSDSNTGTGNTEAFF. This rearrangement joins TRBV24-1 to TRBJ1-1; 8 bases match TRBD1. CDR1 and CDR2 (germline): KGHDR, SFDVKD. V shed 2 bases, J shed 1 base, and the junction held 8 bases outside the gene matches. CDR3 size: 17 residues.

This clonotype occurred many times. The V gene is TRBV6-1, the J gene TRBJ2-7, with D possibly TRBD1 on 6 matching bases. The V and J ends lost 5 bases and 3 bases respectively, with 11 bases between them. There are 13 residues in the CDR3. Looked up from germline, CDR1 is MNHNS and CDR2 is SASEGT. The CDR3 region is CASSTGTGYEQYF. CDR3 sequence (DNA): TGTGCCAGCAGTACAGGGACCGGCTACGAGCAGTACTTC.

This clonotype appeared many times. V is TRBV5-1 and J is TRBJ1-1; 7 bases match TRBD1. After removal of 4 bases from V and 6 bases from J, the junction contained 6 bases not matched to a gene. CDR3 length: 13 amino acids. Looked up from germline, CDR1 is SGHRS and CDR2 is YFSETQ. The CDR3: CASSKDRVAEAFF. The DNA of the CDR3 is TGCGCCAGCAGCAAAGACAGGGTCGCTGAAGCTTTCTTT.

Only a few counts were recorded for this clonotype. The V and J genes are TRBV7-2 and TRBJ2-7, with D unclear. Germline CDR1 is SGHTA and CDR2 is FQGNSA. The CDR3 contains 14 residues. The V gene lost 4 bases and the J gene lost 3 bases, with 13 bases spanning the gap. CDR3 loop: CASSYTVGGYEQYF. The CDR3 nucleotides read TGTGCCAGCAGCTACACGGTGGGCGGCTACGAGCAGTACTTC.

This clonotype was observed a handful of times. This chain uses TRBV5-4 with TRBJ2-6; weak D call: TRBD1 (7 bases). This CDR3 comprises 17 residues. V dropped 4 bases and J dropped 0 bases, with 14 bases sitting between them. CDR1 is SGHNT, CDR2 YYREEE, per germline (reference sequence). The CDR3 bases are TGTGCCAGCAGCCCAGGAGGGGGCGACTCTGGGGCCAACGTCCTGACTTTC. Translating gives CASSPGGGDSGANVLTF.

This clonotype was seen only a few times. This sequence joins TRBV7-8 and TRBJ2-1, with 8 bases fitting TRBD2. The CDR3 extends over 19 amino acids. J lost 5 bases, V lost 5 bases, and 20 bases had no gene match. CDR1 and CDR2 (germline): SGHVS, FQNEAQ. This CDR3 is CASSQLVYGTSLHDNEQFF. The DNA of the CDR3 is TGTGCCAGCAGCCAGTTAGTTTACGGGACTAGTTTACACGACAATGAGCAGTTCTTC. Full variable domain (remainder filled in from reference TRBV7-8 and TRBJ2-1): GAGVSQSPRYKVAKRGQDVALRCDPISGHVSLFWYQQALGQGPEFLTYFQNEAQLDKSGLPSDRFFAERPEGSVSTLKIQRTQQEDSAVYLCASSQLVYGTSLHDNEQFFGPGTRLTVL.